A selection of T cell receptor beta chains follows, all from one sample in a study of identical twins. TCRdb re-called the 5' RACE reads with MiXCR, one entry per CDR3 protein. The data show about 890,000 distinct CDR3 sequences, approximately 13% seen once. In addition, the sample was reused for a study of yellow fever vaccine responses in identical twins.

Sequenced sample: PBMCs. The receptor set was obtained from a woman younger than 30 in good health. The CDR3 runs from the conserved cysteine through the conserved F or W. The order of the fields is clone size, D gene, J gene, V gene, CDR3 protein, CDR3 DNA. D genes are given only for firm matches. Rows give clone size only sometimes, using once, few, many, or a class for an expanded clone.

>many|TRBD2|TRBJ2-1|TRBV12-3/TRBV12-4
CATRQRGNPNEQFF
TGTGCCACCCGGCAGCGGGGCAACCCCAATGAGCAGTTCTTC
>few|-|TRBJ2-7|TRBV20-1
CSARARQASYEQYF
TGCAGTGCTAGGGCGAGGCAGGCCTCCTACGAGCAGTACTTC
>few|-|TRBJ2-7|TRBV12-3/TRBV12-4
CASSLRFGGRTSYEQYF
TGTGCCAGCAGTTTAAGGTTCGGAGGGAGAACCTCCTACGAGCAGTACTTC
>-|-|TRBJ2-1|TRBV9
CASSLSGYPPYNEQFF
TGTGCCAGCAGCCTTAGCGGCTACCCCCCCTACAATGAGCAGTTCTTC
>few|-|TRBJ2-2|TRBV5-6
CASSWDHTGELFF
TGTGCCAGCAGCTGGGACCACACCGGGGAGCTGTTTTTT
>-|-|TRBJ2-5|TRBV2
CASRVRDRETQYF
TGTGCCAGCAGGGTTAGGGACCGCGAGACCCAGTACTTC
>few|-|TRBJ1-2|TRBV29-1
CSVQKGGGNYGYTF
TGCAGCGTTCAGAAGGGAGGGGGGAACTATGGCTACACCTTC
>-|TRBD1|TRBJ1-6|TRBV19
CASSQGASSPLHF
TGTGCCAGTTCGCAGGGGGCGAGTTCACCCCTCCACTTT
>few|TRBD2|TRBJ2-2|TRBV27
CASSSETLAGVANTGELFF
TGTGCCAGCAGCTCCGAAACGCTAGCGGGAGTAGCGAACACCGGGGAGCTGTTTTTT
>-|-|TRBJ2-1|TRBV6-5
CASSYVHEQFF
TGTGCCAGCAGTTACGTCCATGAGCAGTTCTTC
>few|-|TRBJ2-3|TRBV3-1
CASSQEGRFTRGGNTQYF
TGTGCCAGCAGCCAAGAGGGTCGGTTTACTCGCGGGGGCAATACGCAGTATTTT
>-|TRBD2|TRBJ2-5|TRBV29-1
CSGGLYEGTQYF
TGCAGCGGGGGACTATATGAAGGGACCCAGTACTTC
>-|TRBD1|TRBJ2-2|TRBV10-3
CAISELGQGVIGELFF
TGTGCCATCAGTGAGTTGGGACAGGGAGTGATCGGGGAGCTGTTTTTT
>-|TRBD1|TRBJ1-1|TRBV7-8
CASSPTGVGLNTEAFF
TGTGCCAGCAGCCCTACAGGGGTGGGTTTGAACACTGAAGCTTTCTTT
>few|-|TRBJ2-2|TRBV19
CASSMGANTGELFF
TGTGCCAGTAGTATGGGTGCGAACACCGGGGAGCTGTTTTTT
>few|-|TRBJ1-1|TRBV29-1
CSVGHTGTEAFF
TGCAGCGTTGGACACACGGGCACTGAAGCTTTCTTT
>few|TRBD1|TRBJ2-3|TRBV27
CASMSITGTGDLDTQYF
TGTGCCAGCATGTCCATAACCGGGACAGGGGATTTAGATACGCAGTATTTT
>few|TRBD1|TRBJ1-1|TRBV20-1
CSARTGVNTEAFF
TGCAGTGCTAGGACAGGGGTGAACACTGAAGCTTTCTTT
>-|-|TRBJ2-1|TRBV18
CASSPPGDNEQFF
TGTGCCAGCTCACCACCGGGGGACAATGAGCAGTTCTTC
>few|TRBD1|TRBJ2-7|TRBV25-1
CASSEWTGQEQYF
TGTGCCAGCAGTGAATGGACAGGTCAGGAGCAGTACTTC
>few|-|TRBJ2-3|TRBV7-7
CASSLDTIATQYF
TGTGCCAGCAGCTTAGACACCATAGCTACGCAGTATTTT
>-|-|TRBJ2-1|TRBV6-1
CATTPGRQVRGEQFF
TGTGCCACCACCCCAGGTCGGCAGGTTCGGGGTGAGCAGTTCTTC
>many|TRBD2|TRBJ2-1|TRBV20-1
CSAPSGGTYNEQFF
TGCAGTGCTCCTAGCGGGGGAACCTACAATGAGCAGTTCTTC
>few|TRBD2|TRBJ2-2|TRBV7-9
CASSLSGSYAGELFF
TGTGCCAGCAGCCTTAGCGGGAGCTACGCCGGGGAGCTGTTTTTT
>many|-|TRBJ1-3|TRBV12-3/TRBV12-4
CASSLAQTFSGNTIYF
TGTGCCAGCAGTTTAGCCCAGACGTTCTCTGGAAACACCATATATTTT
>-|-|TRBJ2-2|TRBV28
CASIYNRLVGELFF
TGTGCCAGCATTTATAACAGATTAGTCGGGGAGCTGTTTTTT
>few|-|TRBJ2-2|TRBV2
CASRPQNTGELFF
TGTGCCAGCAGACCACAGAACACCGGGGAGCTGTTTTTT
>-|-|TRBJ2-2|TRBV29-1
CSVRRLAENTGELFF
TGCAGCGTTCGCCGACTTGCGGAGAACACCGGGGAGCTGTTTTTT
>many|TRBD1|TRBJ2-3|TRBV10-3
CAIKGAATQYF
TGTGCCATCAAGGGGGCAGCCACGCAGTATTTT
>few|-|TRBJ2-2|TRBV11-2
CASSELHTGELFF
TGTGCCAGCAGCGAACTTCATACCGGGGAGCTGTTTTTT
>few|-|TRBJ1-2|TRBV12-3/TRBV12-4
CASSLHARYDGYTF
TGTGCCAGCAGTTTACATGCCAGATACGATGGCTACACCTTC
>many|-|TRBJ2-5|TRBV5-1
CASRSTSGTEQETQYF
TGCGCCAGCAGATCTACCTCCGGGACCGAACAAGAGACCCAGTACTTC
>-|-|TRBJ2-7|TRBV5-1
CASSGSTSGGGPNEQYF
TGCGCCAGCAGCGGGAGTACGTCGGGTGGGGGCCCCAACGAGCAGTACTTC
>-|-|TRBJ2-1|TRBV24-1
CATSAPWGLAEHNEQFF
TGTGCCACCAGTGCCCCCTGGGGGCTAGCGGAGCACAATGAGCAGTTCTTC
>few|-|TRBJ2-7|TRBV7-2
CASSGAGTSYEQYF
TGTGCCAGCTCAGGGGCGGGGACCTCCTACGAGCAGTACTTC
>few|-|TRBJ2-3|TRBV7-8
CASSFWGLDTDTQYF
TGTGCCAGCAGCTTTTGGGGTCTGGACACAGATACGCAGTATTTT
>-|-|TRBJ2-3|TRBV2
CASSGTVPTSTDTQYF
TGTGCCAGCAGTGGGACCGTCCCGACTAGCACAGATACGCAGTATTTT
>-|-|TRBJ2-1|TRBV28
CASSLPTDDGSYNEQFF
TGTGCCAGCAGTTTACCTACCGACGATGGGAGTTACAATGAGCAGTTCTTC
>few|TRBD2|TRBJ2-1|TRBV12-3/TRBV12-4
CASSLSPLAGEGYEQFF
TGTGCCAGCAGTTTAAGCCCCTTAGCGGGAGAAGGCTATGAGCAGTTCTTC
>many|-|TRBJ1-5|TRBV3-1
CASSQDGDQPQHF
TGTGCCAGCAGCCAAGACGGGGATCAGCCCCAGCATTTT
>few|-|TRBJ2-5|TRBV10-3
CAIMRGTSPQETQYF
TGTGCCATCATGAGGGGGACATCTCCCCAAGAGACCCAGTACTTC
>few|-|TRBJ1-1|TRBV4-1
CASSQDSTERPNTEAFF
TGCGCCAGCAGCCAAGATTCCACTGAAAGACCGAACACTGAAGCTTTCTTT
>many|-|TRBJ2-1|TRBV7-2
CASSFGVGTYNEQFF
TGTGCCAGCAGCTTTGGGGTAGGAACCTACAATGAGCAGTTCTTC
>many|-|TRBJ1-5|TRBV10-3
CATGSRQGIQAQHF
TGTGCCACGGGGAGTCGGCAGGGGATTCAAGCCCAGCATTTT
>-|TRBD2|TRBJ2-1|TRBV19
CASSTRTGTNNEQFF
TGTGCCAGTAGTACCCGAACCGGGACTAACAATGAGCAGTTCTTC
>few|TRBD1|TRBJ1-6|TRBV10-3
CAISESPFGQGASNSPLHF
TGTGCCATCAGTGAGTCGCCCTTCGGACAGGGGGCAAGTAATTCACCCCTCCACTTT
>-|TRBD2|TRBJ2-2|TRBV3-1
CASSQDNLGLQTGELFF
TGTGCCAGCAGCCAAGATAATCTGGGACTACAAACCGGGGAGCTGTTTTTT
>-|TRBD2|TRBJ2-1|TRBV27
CASSPRLASNNEQFF
TGTGCCAGCAGTCCCAGACTAGCGAGTAACAATGAGCAGTTCTTC
>-|-|TRBJ2-5|TRBV11-1
CASSLGAGTQYF
TGTGCCAGCAGCTTAGGAGCGGGGACCCAGTACTTC
>few|-|TRBJ2-1|TRBV10-3
CATRQYNEQFF
TGTGCCACGAGACAGTACAATGAGCAGTTCTTC
>-|-|TRBJ2-1|TRBV7-2
CASSLAAVNEQFF
TGTGCCAGCAGCTTAGCGGCGGTCAATGAGCAGTTCTTC
>few|TRBD2|TRBJ2-2|TRBV5-1
CASSLDRVAGRTGELFF
TGCGCCAGCAGCTTGGACAGGGTAGCGGGAAGGACCGGGGAGCTGTTTTTT
>-|-|TRBJ2-5|TRBV20-1
CRVEVAAKETQYF
TGCAGGGTAGAGGTGGCTGCTAAAGAGACCCAGTACTTC
>few|TRBD1|TRBJ2-2|TRBV14
CASSPRQGRGELFF
TGTGCCAGCAGCCCCCGACAGGGGCGTGGGGAGCTGTTTTTT